This T cell receptor (beta chain) was recorded in a study of cytomegalovirus exposure and HLA in healthy donors. Study results and caveats: Among donors in an Asian-associated ancestry cluster, a later analysis reportedly found fewer N-insertions than the roughly 610-donor mean. Both high specificity and high sensitivity reportedly marked the classifier's diagnosis of cytomegalovirus status.

As to this clone: Its antigen remains unidentified.

A multiplex PCR was run with 60 Vbeta primers and 13 Jbeta primers. TCRdb's copy holds only in-frame clones and misses some; the assay was immunoSEQ multiplex PCR. The table shows 210,000 or so clones, with around 89% occurring only once. This CDR3 region has 15 residues. Trimming cost V 0 bases and J 7 bases, with 10 bases left between them. Germline V gene sequence: CDR1 LGHNA, CDR2 YSLEER. The sample was PBMCs. The gene calls are TRBV4-3 and TRBJ1-6, with D possibly being TRBD1 (6 bases). The receptor was derived from a young woman in good health and CMV-seronegative. The CDR3 protein is CASSQERGSNSPLHF. CDR3 nucleotides: TGCGCCAGCAGCCAAGAAAGGGGGTCCAATTCACCCCTCCACTTT.